This T cell receptor (beta chain) was captured in a study of chemoradiotherapy in HPV16-positive cancers. To note about this clone: Its cognate antigen is unknown.

Samples were taken several times over chemoradiotherapy. TCRdb's table, derived via immunoSEQ multiplex PCR, lists solely in-frame clones and lacks some. This sample has just under 5,000 clones, with 90% to 95% found just once. General study points: Better recurrence-free survival went with HPV-responsive T-cell expansion in HPV16-positive patients. Non-HPV-specific T cells did not expand in tumors during treatment, whereas candidate HPV-specific clones and E7-related motifs did.

The CDR3 runs 15 residues. V lost 1 base and J lost 5, with 14 bases in between. Germline CDR1 and CDR2: SGHAT and FQNNGV. This sequence was found in a human donor with HPV-associated anogenital cancer. The chain uses TRBV11-2 and TRBJ2-5; perhaps TRBD1 as D (5 bases). The sample was tumor tissue, taken from a patient who underwent chemoradiotherapy. This chain's CDR3 is CASSLGPGSAETQYF. The CDR3 DNA follows: TGTGCCAGCAGCTTAGGGCCAGGGTCCGCCGAGACCCAGTACTTC.